What follows are 7 T cell receptor beta chains derived from one specimen sequenced in a study of T cells in localized non-small cell lung cancer. TCRdb keeps only in-frame clones here, not all; method: immunoSEQ multiplex PCR. The table has several hundred clones, more than 15% seen once; the top ten hold 23%. This specimen was lung tumor tissue, taken before any cancer treatment. The receptors were gathered from a male donor older than 55 with stage I lung adenocarcinoma.

This clone ranks as large (0.1 to 1%). The chain recombines TRBV6-8 with TRBJ2-2; 8 bases are a match to TRBD1. The germline gives CDR1 MNHGY, CDR2 SAAAGT. The J segment lost 4 bases and the V segment lost 0 bases, leaving 7 bases of the junction unmatched. This CDR3 has 17 amino acids. The CDR3 loop reads CASSYSTGQGPTGELFF. The CDR3 nucleotides are TGTGCCAGCAGTTACTCGACTGGACAGGGCCCCACCGGGGAGCTGTTTTTT.

The chain is built from TRBV18 and TRBJ1-2; TRBD1 might be the D (5 bases). This CDR3 is built from 15 residues. Trimming cost V 2 bases and J 0 bases, with 10 bases left between them. Germline V CDR1 and CDR2: KGHSH, LQKENI. The CDR3 DNA reads as TGTGCCAGCTCACCAGACAGAGCGTCTAACTATGGCTACACCTTC. Translation: CASSPDRASNYGYTF. The full variable domain, rest sourced from reference TRBV18 and TRBJ1-2, is NAGVMQNPRHLVRRRGQEARLRCSPMKGHSHVYWYRQLPEEGLKFMVYLQKENIIDESGMPKERFSAEFPKEGPSILRIQQVVRGDSAAYFCASSPDRASNYGYTFGSGTRLTVV.

The V gene is TRBV19, the J gene TRBJ2-1; D is perhaps TRBD2 (5 bases). Germline CDR1 LNHDA, CDR2 SQIVND (reference sequence). Trimming cost V 7 bases and J 5 bases, with 12 bases left between them. The CDR3 is 13 residues long. The CDR3 DNA follows: TGTGCCAGTAATGAGCGGCCAGACAATGAGCAGTTCTTC. Amino acids: CASNERPDNEQFF.

This clone ranks as large. The chain recombines TRBV12-2 with TRBJ2-7; TRBD2 is the table's D call, not checked against the DNA. TRBV12-2 is annotated as a pseudogene. The CDR3 consists of 14 residues. CDR3 region: CASRYRGPFFEQYF. The DNA for the CDR3 is TGTGCAAGTCGCTACCGCGGGCCGTTCTTTGAGCAGTACTTC.

This clone showed up just a few times. The chain couples TRBV6-4 to TRBJ1-1, with D unresolved. CDR1 MRHNA and CDR2 SNTAGT come from the germline V gene. The V end was cut by 7 bases, the J end by 9 bases, with 12 bases between. This CDR3 has 11 residues. As DNA, the CDR3 is TGTGCCAGCATAGAGGGTCCAAAAGCTTTCTTT. As protein: CASIEGPKAFF.

Only a few counts were recorded for this clone. The chain couples TRBV11-3 to TRBJ1-2; no reliable D call. Trimming took 5 bases from V and 4 from J, leaving 23 bases between them. CDR3 length: 17 amino acids. Looked up from germline, CDR1 is SGHNT and CDR2 is YENEEA. The CDR3 DNA is TGTGCCAGCAGCCACACTAGCTATCTCGGAAAGACCTATGGCTACACCTTC. This codes for CASSHTSYLGKTYGYTF.

The chain combines TRBV19 with TRBJ1-2, with TRBD1 matching 7 bases. The germline V gene encodes CDR1 LNHDA and CDR2 SQIVND (reference sequence). Trimming at V came to 4 bases and at J to 6 bases, leaving 14 bases not matched to a gene. This CDR3 is 16 amino acids long. The CDR3 bases are TGTGCCAGTAGTACCCGACAGGGAGGGACGAGGAATGGCTACACCTTC. Protein sequence: CASSTRQGGTRNGYTF.